The source of this TCR beta chain is a study of identical twins. Study-wide findings and caveats: Cross-sectional statistics underpinned the conclusions; the same donors were not followed.

The CDR3 runs 11 residues. CDR1 and CDR2 from the germline V gene are DFQATT and SNEGSKA (reference sequence). The V gene end was trimmed by 2 bases and the J gene end by 15 bases; junction bases not matched to a gene: 5. With template switching, a universal primer site was added, and the cDNA carried unique molecular identifiers. TCRdb used MiXCR to reprocess the 5' RACE reads, holding one entry per CDR3 protein. The sample lists 1,800,000 or so distinct CDR3 sequences, around 29% occurring once. Turning to this clonotype: Its antigen remains unidentified.

The sequence was obtained from a newborn girl in good health. The sample comprised cord blood. This chain links TRBV20-1 with TRBJ2-1, with 9 bases aligning to TRBD1. In DNA form, the CDR3 reads TGCAGTGCTAGATTGCGGGACAGGGCGTTCTTC. Amino acids: CSARLRDRAFF.